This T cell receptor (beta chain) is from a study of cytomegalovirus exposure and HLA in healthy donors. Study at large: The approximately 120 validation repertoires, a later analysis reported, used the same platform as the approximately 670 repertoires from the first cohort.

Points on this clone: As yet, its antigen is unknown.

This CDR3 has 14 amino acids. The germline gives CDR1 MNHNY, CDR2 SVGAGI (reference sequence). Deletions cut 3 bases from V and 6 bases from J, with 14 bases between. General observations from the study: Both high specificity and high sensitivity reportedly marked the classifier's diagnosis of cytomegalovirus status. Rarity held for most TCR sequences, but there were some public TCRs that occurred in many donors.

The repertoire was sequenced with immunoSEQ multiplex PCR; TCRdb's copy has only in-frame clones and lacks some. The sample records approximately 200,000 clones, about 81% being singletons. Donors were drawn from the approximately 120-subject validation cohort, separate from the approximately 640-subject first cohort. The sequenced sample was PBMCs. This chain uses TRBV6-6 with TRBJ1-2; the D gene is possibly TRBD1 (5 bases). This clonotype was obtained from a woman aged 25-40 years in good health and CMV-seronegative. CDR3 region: CASSYVGQGHGYTF. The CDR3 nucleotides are TGTGCCAGCAGTTATGTAGGGCAGGGTCATGGCTACACCTTC.